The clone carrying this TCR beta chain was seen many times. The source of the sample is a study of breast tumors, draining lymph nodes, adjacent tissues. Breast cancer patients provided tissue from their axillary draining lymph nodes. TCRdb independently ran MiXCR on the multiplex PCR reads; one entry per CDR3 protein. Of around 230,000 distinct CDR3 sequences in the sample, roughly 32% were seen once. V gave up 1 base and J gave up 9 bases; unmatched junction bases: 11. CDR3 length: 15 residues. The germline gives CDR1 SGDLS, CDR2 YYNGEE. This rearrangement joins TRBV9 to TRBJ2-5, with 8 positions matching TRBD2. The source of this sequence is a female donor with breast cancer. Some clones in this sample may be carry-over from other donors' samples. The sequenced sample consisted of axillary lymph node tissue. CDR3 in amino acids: CASSVSGSGPMAQYF. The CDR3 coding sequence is TGTGCCAGCAGCGTAAGCGGGAGCGGACCCATGGCCCAGTACTTC.